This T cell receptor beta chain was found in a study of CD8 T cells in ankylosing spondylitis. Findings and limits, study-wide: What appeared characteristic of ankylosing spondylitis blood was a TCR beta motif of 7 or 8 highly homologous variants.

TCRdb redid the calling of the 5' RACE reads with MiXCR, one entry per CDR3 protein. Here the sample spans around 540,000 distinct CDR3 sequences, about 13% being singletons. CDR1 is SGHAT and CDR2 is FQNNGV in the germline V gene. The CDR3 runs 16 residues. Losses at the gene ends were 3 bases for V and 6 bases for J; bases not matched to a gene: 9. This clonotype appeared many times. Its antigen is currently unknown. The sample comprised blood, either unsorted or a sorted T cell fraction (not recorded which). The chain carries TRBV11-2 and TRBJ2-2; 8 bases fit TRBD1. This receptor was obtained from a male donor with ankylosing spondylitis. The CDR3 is CASSFWGRGRAGELFF. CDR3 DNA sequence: TGTGCCAGCAGCTTTTGGGGCAGGGGGCGCGCCGGGGAGCTGTTTTTT.